This T cell receptor beta chain is drawn from a study of T-cell memory formation after mild COVID-19. Study as a whole: TCR clusters largely stayed donor specific.

5'RACE with constant-segment primers built TCRalpha and TCRbeta cDNA libraries with UMIs. One entry per CDR3 protein, called by TCRdb with MiXCR from the 5' RACE reads. Here the sample spans approximately 270,000 distinct CDR3 sequences, around 15% being singletons. Trimming left V 6 bases short and J 6 bases short, with 19 bases between. The length of the CDR3 is 15 residues. This clonotype was seen a handful of times. Its antigen is not identified. General study findings and limits: There was no confirmation that second-wave clones peaking on day 37 were SARS-CoV-2 specific. CD4+ contracting clones were mainly CM and EM; CD8+ ones, EMRA.

This chain connects TRBV12-3 or TRBV12-4 to TRBJ2-3; D perhaps matches TRBD2 (5 bases). Sequenced input: PBMCs or a T cell subset sorted from them (not recorded which). This receptor was taken from a man between 18 and 29 years old who had mild COVID-19 (a few samples of this study predate the infection). Cell type and time point are not known. The CDR3, as DNA: TGTGCCAGCAGGAGGATCCGGGCCTCGGGGGATACGCAGTATTTT. This gives the protein CASRRIRASGDTQYF.